The clone carrying this T cell receptor beta chain has only a few counts. The antigen remains undetermined. The data are from a study of cytomegalovirus exposure and HLA in healthy donors. Overall study results and limits: In a later analysis, around 18,000 TCR beta sequences were associated with HLA alleles at 0.05 false discovery rate.

Losses at the gene ends were 4 bases for V and 3 bases for J; bases not matched to a gene: 5. Germline CDR1 reads MGHRA; CDR2 reads YSYEKL. The CDR3 has 16 residues. PCR was performed using 60 Vbeta and 13 Jbeta primers. Only in-frame clones appear in the TCRdb table, and some are missing; sequencing was by immunoSEQ multiplex PCR. The sample shows roughly 100,000 clones, around three fifths of them seen only once. The TCR sequence derives from a boy aged 10-17 years in good health and CMV-seropositive. V is TRBV4-1 and J is TRBJ2-1; 11 bases are a match to TRBD2. Source material: PBMCs. CDR3 region: CASSPSTSGVYNEQFF. DNA for the CDR3: TGCGCCAGCAGCCCCTCGACTAGCGGGGTCTACAATGAGCAGTTCTTC.